This is a list of T cell receptor beta chains from one sample in a study of control samples from healthy donors and cancer patients. Only in-frame clones appear in the TCRdb table, and some are missing; sequencing was by immunoSEQ multiplex PCR. The repertoire holds fewer than 100,000 clones, around 80% seen once, with approximately 2% in the top ten. Sequenced input: blood. The receptors come from a man in his fifties or sixties in good health. CDR3s include the opening cysteine and the closing phenylalanine or tryptophan. Each record gives: J gene, D gene, V gene, clone size, CDR3 DNA, CDR3 protein. The D gene is left open where the match is weak. Size values are once, few and many counts, or a class for expanded clones, and some rows have none.

J gene: TRBJ1-2
D gene: .
V gene: TRBV29-1
clone size: once
CDR3 DNA: TGCAGCGTTTCAACACAAGATGGATCTCTCACCTTC
CDR3 protein: CSVSTQDGSLTF

J gene: TRBJ1-1
D gene: .
V gene: TRBV5-1
clone size: .
CDR3 DNA: TGCGCCAGCAGCCCAAAGCGAGCGATGAACACTGAAGCTTTCTTT
CDR3 protein: CASSPKRAMNTEAFF

J gene: TRBJ2-5
D gene: .
V gene: TRBV25-1
clone size: .
CDR3 DNA: TGTGCCAGCAGTGTCAGGGTGGGGGAGACCCAGTACTTC
CDR3 protein: CASSVRVGETQYF

J gene: TRBJ2-1
D gene: TRBD2
V gene: TRBV4-1
clone size: .
CDR3 DNA: TGCGCCAGCAGCCAAGAACAGGGACTAGCGGCCTACAATGAGCAGTTCTTC
CDR3 protein: CASSQEQGLAAYNEQFF

J gene: TRBJ1-5
D gene: .
V gene: TRBV29-1
clone size: once
CDR3 DNA: TGCAGCGTTGGGACCGGCGGTACGCAGCATTTT
CDR3 protein: CSVGTGGTQHF

J gene: TRBJ2-6
D gene: .
V gene: TRBV4-2
clone size: .
CDR3 DNA: TGTGCCAGCAGCCAAGATAACCCAGCATCTGGGGCCAACGTCCTGACTTTC
CDR3 protein: CASSQDNPASGANVLTF

J gene: TRBJ2-5
D gene: TRBD1
V gene: TRBV5-4
clone size: .
CDR3 DNA: TGTGCCAGCAGCTTGGGGGGGTCGGTGGGACAGGTACAAGAGACCCAGTACTTC
CDR3 protein: CASSLGGSVGQVQETQYF

J gene: TRBJ1-5
D gene: .
V gene: TRBV30
clone size: .
CDR3 DNA: TGTGCCTGGAGCGATACAACTAGCAATCAGCCCCAGCATTTT
CDR3 protein: CAWSDTTSNQPQHF

J gene: TRBJ2-3
D gene: TRBD2
V gene: TRBV27
clone size: once
CDR3 DNA: TGTGCCAGCAGTCTTGGACTAGCGGCTACAGATACGCAGTATTTT
CDR3 protein: CASSLGLAATDTQYF

J gene: TRBJ2-7
D gene: TRBD1
V gene: TRBV10-3
clone size: once
CDR3 DNA: TGTGCCATCAGATGGGACAGTTCCTACGAGCAGTACTTC
CDR3 protein: CAIRWDSSYEQYF

J gene: TRBJ2-3
D gene: TRBD2
V gene: TRBV19
clone size: .
CDR3 DNA: TGTGCCAGTAGTAAGCCCCCGGGACTAGCGGGAGTGGCAGATACGCAGTATTTT
CDR3 protein: CASSKPPGLAGVADTQYF

J gene: TRBJ2-1
D gene: .
V gene: TRBV5-4
clone size: few
CDR3 DNA: TGTGCCAGCAGCTTGGGATCTTTTCGCTCCTACAATGAGCAGTTCTTC
CDR3 protein: CASSLGSFRSYNEQFF

J gene: TRBJ1-1
D gene: .
V gene: TRBV4-1
clone size: .
CDR3 DNA: TGCGCCAGCAGCCAAGACTCTCAGGGCCTTCGAGCTTTCTTT
CDR3 protein: CASSQDSQGLRAFF

J gene: TRBJ1-4
D gene: TRBD1
V gene: TRBV19
clone size: .
CDR3 DNA: TGTGCCAGTAGTAGGTCGACAGGGTGGGGTGAAAAACTGTTTTTT
CDR3 protein: CASSRSTGWGEKLFF

J gene: TRBJ1-3
D gene: .
V gene: TRBV30
clone size: .
CDR3 DNA: TGTGCCTGGAGTGTGGGCCAGGGAGGAGGAAACACCATATATTTT
CDR3 protein: CAWSVGQGGGNTIYF

J gene: TRBJ1-6
D gene: .
V gene: TRBV6-1
clone size: .
CDR3 DNA: TGTGCCAGCAGTGAAAAAGGGGGACGGGAGTATAATTCACCCCTCCACTTT
CDR3 protein: CASSEKGGREYNSPLHF

J gene: TRBJ2-7
D gene: TRBD1
V gene: TRBV7-9
clone size: .
CDR3 DNA: TGTGCCGGGGGGGGACAGGGCGACGAGCAGTACTTC
CDR3 protein: CAGGGQGDEQYF

J gene: TRBJ1-1
D gene: .
V gene: TRBV4-1
clone size: .
CDR3 DNA: TGCGCCAGCAGCCGGACGGTGAACACTGAAGCTTTCTTT
CDR3 protein: CASSRTVNTEAFF

J gene: TRBJ2-3
D gene: TRBD2
V gene: TRBV5-4
clone size: .
CDR3 DNA: TGTGCCAGCAGCAGGGCGATCTTAGCGGGGGGGACAGATACGCAGTATTTT
CDR3 protein: CASSRAILAGGTDTQYF

J gene: TRBJ2-6
D gene: TRBD1
V gene: TRBV5-5
clone size: few
CDR3 DNA: TGTGCCAGCAGTCGACAGGGGCGAGGGGCCAACGTCCTGACTTTC
CDR3 protein: CASSRQGRGANVLTF

J gene: TRBJ2-7
D gene: TRBD2
V gene: TRBV3-1/TRBV3-2
clone size: .
CDR3 DNA: TGTGCCAGCAGCTTGCGGGGGAGCGGGAACTACGAGCAGTACTTC
CDR3 protein: CASSLRGSGNYEQYF

J gene: TRBJ2-5
D gene: .
V gene: TRBV7-8
clone size: .
CDR3 DNA: TGTGCCAGCAGCTTAGACGAGGGTTTACTGGAGACCCAGTACTTC
CDR3 protein: CASSLDEGLLETQYF

J gene: TRBJ2-1
D gene: .
V gene: TRBV18
clone size: .
CDR3 DNA: TGTGCCAGCTCAAGGACAGAGCGCTCCTACAATGAGCAGTTCTTC
CDR3 protein: CASSRTERSYNEQFF

J gene: TRBJ1-1
D gene: TRBD1
V gene: TRBV18
clone size: .
CDR3 DNA: TGTGCCAGCTCACCAGTCGGGACAGGAATGAACACTGAAGCTTTCTTT
CDR3 protein: CASSPVGTGMNTEAFF

J gene: TRBJ1-3
D gene: .
V gene: TRBV6-5
clone size: few
CDR3 DNA: TGTGCCAGCAGTTCGCCGGGGTTGGCAACTGGAAACACCATATATTTT
CDR3 protein: CASSSPGLATGNTIYF

J gene: TRBJ2-5
D gene: .
V gene: TRBV5-1
clone size: .
CDR3 DNA: TGCGCCAGCAGCTTGGTTTCCGGGGCCCGGGAGACCCAGTACTTC
CDR3 protein: CASSLVSGARETQYF

J gene: TRBJ2-1
D gene: TRBD2
V gene: TRBV3-1/TRBV3-2
clone size: .
CDR3 DNA: TGTGCCAGCAGCCAAGATCAGGGTGGGTTTAGGGGGCGGGGGGGCCCCAGTGAGCAGTTCTTC
CDR3 protein: CASSQDQGGFRGRGGPSEQFF

J gene: TRBJ2-3
D gene: .
V gene: TRBV20-1
clone size: .
CDR3 DNA: TGCAGTGCTAGGAGACCCCCGGCGCAGTATTTT
CDR3 protein: CSARRPPAQYF

J gene: TRBJ2-5
D gene: TRBD1
V gene: TRBV15
clone size: .
CDR3 DNA: TGTGCCACCAGCAGATTGGGACAGGTGGACGAGACCCAGTACTTC
CDR3 protein: CATSRLGQVDETQYF

J gene: TRBJ1-6
D gene: .
V gene: TRBV3-1/TRBV3-2
clone size: .
CDR3 DNA: TGTGCCAGCAGGCCCGGGGGGACTACCTATAATTCACCCCTCCACTTT
CDR3 protein: CASRPGGTTYNSPLHF

J gene: TRBJ1-1
D gene: .
V gene: TRBV27
clone size: .
CDR3 DNA: TGTGCCAGCAGTTTATGGGCAGGGAACACTGAAGCTTTCTTT
CDR3 protein: CASSLWAGNTEAFF

J gene: TRBJ1-4
D gene: TRBD1
V gene: TRBV7-8
clone size: .
CDR3 DNA: TGTGCCAGCAGCGACCGGACAGGGGGCGGTGAAAAACTGTTTTTT
CDR3 protein: CASSDRTGGGEKLFF

J gene: TRBJ2-1
D gene: TRBD2
V gene: TRBV11-2
clone size: .
CDR3 DNA: TGTGCCAGCAGCTTAGGGCTTAGCGGGAGAAGAGGTGCGAATGAGCAGTTCTTC
CDR3 protein: CASSLGLSGRRGANEQFF

J gene: TRBJ2-2
D gene: .
V gene: TRBV11-2
clone size: once
CDR3 DNA: TGTGCCAGCAGCTTTCCGGGCGCGAACACCGGGGAGCTGTTTTTT
CDR3 protein: CASSFPGANTGELFF

J gene: TRBJ2-7
D gene: .
V gene: TRBV3-1/TRBV3-2
clone size: .
CDR3 DNA: TGTGCCAGCAGCCCCGGGCAGTTGGTGTACTTC
CDR3 protein: CASSPGQLVYF

J gene: TRBJ2-1
D gene: TRBD1
V gene: TRBV5-5
clone size: .
CDR3 DNA: TGTGCCAGCAGCTTGGGGGTGACAGGGCTTGAGCAGTTCTTC
CDR3 protein: CASSLGVTGLEQFF

J gene: TRBJ2-3
D gene: TRBD2
V gene: TRBV7-6
clone size: once
CDR3 DNA: TGTGCCAGCAGCTTAGAACTAGCGGGGACCACAGATACGCAGTATTTT
CDR3 protein: CASSLELAGTTDTQYF

J gene: TRBJ2-1
D gene: TRBD1
V gene: TRBV5-1
clone size: .
CDR3 DNA: TGCGCCAGCAGTACGGGACAGGGTGGTGGTGAGCAGTTCTTC
CDR3 protein: CASSTGQGGGEQFF

J gene: TRBJ1-6
D gene: TRBD1
V gene: TRBV11-2
clone size: .
CDR3 DNA: TGTGCCAGCAGGTCCCCTTACAGGGGCGGGAATTCACCCCTCCACTTT
CDR3 protein: CASRSPYRGGNSPLHF

J gene: TRBJ1-6
D gene: .
V gene: TRBV30
clone size: .
CDR3 DNA: TGTGCCTGGAGTATCGGCACGGTCGGCTATAATTCACCCCTCCACTTT
CDR3 protein: CAWSIGTVGYNSPLHF

J gene: TRBJ2-3
D gene: TRBD2
V gene: TRBV9
clone size: .
CDR3 DNA: TGTGCCAGCACCGGACTAGCGACTAGCACAGATACGCAGTATTTT
CDR3 protein: CASTGLATSTDTQYF

J gene: TRBJ2-2
D gene: .
V gene: TRBV5-1
clone size: .
CDR3 DNA: TGCGCCAGCAGCTCGTCGAACACCGGGGAGCTGTTTTTT
CDR3 protein: CASSSSNTGELFF

J gene: TRBJ1-5
D gene: .
V gene: TRBV23-1
clone size: .
CDR3 DNA: TGCGCCAGCAGTCAATCGAAAGTGGTAAGGGAGTTCCCCCAGCATTTT
CDR3 protein: CASSQSKVVREFPQHF

J gene: TRBJ2-7
D gene: TRBD1
V gene: TRBV2
clone size: once
CDR3 DNA: TGTGCCAGCCACTTGGGGACAGGGCACGAGCAGTACTTC
CDR3 protein: CASHLGTGHEQYF

J gene: TRBJ2-1
D gene: .
V gene: TRBV5-1
clone size: .
CDR3 DNA: TGCGCCAGCAGCTTGGCACCTAGCTCCTACAATGAGCAGTTCTTC
CDR3 protein: CASSLAPSSYNEQFF

J gene: TRBJ1-1
D gene: .
V gene: TRBV11-2
clone size: .
CDR3 DNA: TGTGCCAGCAGCTTGGCTAGTTTCACGAACACTGAAGCTTTCTTT
CDR3 protein: CASSLASFTNTEAFF

J gene: TRBJ1-3
D gene: .
V gene: TRBV7-8
clone size: .
CDR3 DNA: TGTGCCAGCAGCTTATCGGGGGGCTCTGGAAACACCATATATTTT
CDR3 protein: CASSLSGGSGNTIYF

J gene: TRBJ2-2
D gene: .
V gene: TRBV5-1
clone size: many
CDR3 DNA: TGCGCCAGCACCCGAAGGGCAGGAGATACGAACACCGGGGAGCTGTTTTTT
CDR3 protein: CASTRRAGDTNTGELFF

J gene: TRBJ1-1
D gene: TRBD1
V gene: TRBV5-1
clone size: .
CDR3 DNA: TGCGCCAGCAGCGAAGGACAGGGAATGAACACTGAAGCTTTCTTT
CDR3 protein: CASSEGQGMNTEAFF

J gene: TRBJ1-4
D gene: .
V gene: TRBV19
clone size: .
CDR3 DNA: TGTGCCAGTAGTATACAGGGAGCTAATGAAAAACTGTTTTTT
CDR3 protein: CASSIQGANEKLFF

J gene: TRBJ1-2
D gene: TRBD1
V gene: TRBV2
clone size: .
CDR3 DNA: TGTGCCAGCAGTTTATCCCCTCTTTACAGGGGGCAGGATGGCTACACCTTC
CDR3 protein: CASSLSPLYRGQDGYTF

J gene: TRBJ1-5
D gene: .
V gene: TRBV27
clone size: few
CDR3 DNA: TGTGCCAGCAGTTTGGACACTTCAGGCAATCAGCCCCAGCATTTT
CDR3 protein: CASSLDTSGNQPQHF

J gene: TRBJ2-7
D gene: .
V gene: TRBV5-6
clone size: .
CDR3 DNA: TGTGCCAGCAGCTTGGACGACAGTACTGAGCAGTACTTC
CDR3 protein: CASSLDDSTEQYF

J gene: TRBJ1-6
D gene: TRBD1
V gene: TRBV12-5
clone size: .
CDR3 DNA: TGTGCTAGTGGGCCGACAGGGATTTCACCCCTCCACTTT
CDR3 protein: CASGPTGISPLHF

J gene: TRBJ2-7
D gene: .
V gene: TRBV6-5
clone size: .
CDR3 DNA: TGTGCCAGCACGAGTGGAGACCTGGGCGAGCAGTACTTC
CDR3 protein: CASTSGDLGEQYF

J gene: TRBJ2-5
D gene: TRBD2
V gene: TRBV30
clone size: .
CDR3 DNA: TGTGCCTGGAGGGGACCCGGGACTAGCAAGGTGACCCAGTACTTC
CDR3 protein: CAWRGPGTSKVTQYF

J gene: TRBJ1-4
D gene: .
V gene: TRBV5-1
clone size: .
CDR3 DNA: TGCGCCAGCAGCTTGTCACAGGGATACGAAAAACTGTTTTTT
CDR3 protein: CASSLSQGYEKLFF

J gene: TRBJ2-1
D gene: TRBD1
V gene: TRBV24-1
clone size: .
CDR3 DNA: TGTGCCACCAGTGACCGCCGGGACAGGGGTTACAATGAGCAGTTCTTC
CDR3 protein: CATSDRRDRGYNEQFF